This T cell receptor beta chain was obtained from a study of beta chain features in type 1 diabetes. As for the study in general: All of the samples together had 107,917,701 sorted cells examined.

Concerning this clone itself: Its antigen is unknown.

As every portion of the isolated RNA was reverse transcribed, the sequencing read expressed TCRB transcripts. Produced via immunoSEQ multiplex PCR; TCRdb's table is partial and in-frame only. Of 150,000 to 200,000 clones listed, more than 60% are singletons. The CDR3 loop spans 13 amino acids. Trimming left V 2 bases short and J 3 bases short, with 8 bases between. Germline V gives CDR1 ENHRY, CDR2 SYGVKD. Whole-study findings and limits: Any PCR bias toward short templates would affect both groups alike. Moderate yet significant TCRB CDR3 shortening was seen in Type 1 diabetes patients in all four CD4+ subsets.

Sorted populations all exceeded 95% purity. This receptor was taken from a man under 40 with type 1 diabetes. The J gene is TRBJ2-7, the V gene TRBV10-3; D tentatively fits TRBD1 or TRBD2 (5 bases each). The specimen was naive CD4+ T cells from blood. CDR3 nucleotides: TGTGCCATCAGTGAGGGGGGAAGCTACGAGCAGTACTTC. Protein: CAISEGGSYEQYF.